A single sample gave rise to the 16 T cell receptor beta chains below, sequenced in a study of T cells in women clearing cervical HPV infection. Only in-frame clones appear in the TCRdb table, and some are missing; sequencing was by immunoSEQ multiplex PCR. The specimen's table records 45,000 to 55,000 clones. The material sequenced was blood buffy coat. The receptors stem from a woman between 18 and 69 years old with a cervical HPV16 infection that either progressed to CIN3+ or cleared (not recorded which).

Comment on this clone: The sequence runs out 3 residues before the end of the CDR3; the remainder is reconstructed from the germline J gene. The V call is TRBV19, the J call TRBJ1-1; the match to TRBD1 covers 9 bases. The CDR3 consists of 15 residues. Germline-derived CDR1 and CDR2 are LNHDA and SQIVND (reference sequence). J lost 5 bases, V lost 4 bases, and 8 bases had no gene match. The CDR3 spells CASSNWGTGTTEAFF. The DNA read from the CDR3 is TGTGCCAGTAGTAATTGGGGGACAGGGACGACTGAA.

With respect to this clone: The CDR3 end is not reached by the read, which stops 3 residues before it; the germline J gene fills it in. The rearrangement joins TRBV20-1 to TRBJ2-1; TRBD1 is a possible D gene (5 bases). The CDR3 has 11 residues. From germline, CDR1 is DFQATT and CDR2 SNEGSKA (reference sequence). The V end was cut by 4 bases, the J end by 9 bases, with 10 bases between. The CDR3 DNA, read in part, is TGCAGTGCTAAAGGGGTGGGTGAG. Protein sequence: CSAKGVGE. The complete CDR3 reads CSAKGVGEQFF.

Worth noting for this clone: The CDR3 end is not reached by the read, which stops 3 residues before it; the germline J gene fills it in. The V call is TRBV5-1, the J call TRBJ2-3, with 10 bases identical to TRBD1. Looked up from germline, CDR1 is SGHRS and CDR2 is YFSETQ. This CDR3 contains 15 residues. V trimming: 2 bases; J trimming: 4 bases; junction bases outside the gene matches: 4. The CDR3 is CASSFPGTGADTQYF. CDR3 DNA (partial): TGCGCCAGCAGCTTCCCCGGGACAGGGGCAGATACG.

About this clone: Read data end 3 residues before the CDR3 end; the end is taken from the germline J gene. The rearrangement uses TRBV19 and TRBJ1-4, with 10 positions matching TRBD1. The germline gives CDR1 LNHDA, CDR2 SQIVND (reference sequence). CDR3 length: 14 residues. With V trimmed by 5 bases and J by 5 bases, 2 bases remained unmatched. This chain's CDR3 is CASSGGQGNEKLFF. CDR3 DNA, as far as it was read: TGTGCCAGTAGTGGGGGACAGGGGAATGAAAAA.

As for this clone: The CDR3 end lies 3 residues beyond the end of the read and is filled in from the germline J gene. This sequence joins TRBV19 and TRBJ1-1, with D tentatively TRBD1 (5 bases). The CDR3 extends over 13 amino acids. The germline gives CDR1 LNHDA, CDR2 SQIVND (reference sequence). V was clipped by 5 bases and J by 1 base, with 8 bases between them. CDR3 in amino acids: CASSYQGNTEAFF. Incomplete CDR3 DNA: TGTGCCAGTAGTTATCAGGGGAACACTGAA.

Of note for this clone: Read coverage stops 3 residues before the CDR3 terminus; the germline J gene supplies the remainder. The V gene is TRBV30, the J gene TRBJ2-1; possibly TRBD1 for D (6 bases). CDR3 length equals 17 residues. The germline V and J ends were trimmed by 3 bases and 7 bases, with 25 bases remaining between them. The germline CDR1 and CDR2 sequences are GTSNPN and SVGIG (reference sequence). The CDR3 reads CAWRSRIQGRTGNEQFF. The CDR3 DNA, read in part, is TGTGCCTGGAGAAGCCGCATACAGGGAAGGACGGGGAATGAG.

Turning to this clone: The sequenced fragment ends 3 residues before the CDR3 boundary, so the rest is inferred from the germline J gene. J is TRBJ1-2 and V is TRBV5-1; tentatively, D is TRBD1 (6 bases). With 3 bases removed from V and 3 bases from J, the gap between germline ends came to 12 bases. The germline V gene encodes CDR1 SGHRS and CDR2 YFSETQ. CDR3 length: 14 residues. The CDR3 loop reads CASSYLQGDYGYTF. CDR3 DNA (partial): TGCGCCAGCAGCTACTTACAGGGTGACTATGGC.

On this clone itself: The CDR3 end is not reached by the read, which stops 3 residues before it; the germline J gene fills it in. The genes are TRBV2 and TRBJ1-1; 9 bases are shared with TRBD1. V lost 5 bases and J lost 6; bases outside the gene matches: 10. Germline V gene data show CDR1 as SNHLY and CDR2 as FYNNEI. This CDR3 comprises 15 residues. The covered CDR3 bases are TGTGCCAGCAGTTACGAGGGACAGGGATTATCTGAA. Translated, it gives CASSYEGQGLSE. The whole CDR3 is CASSYEGQGLSEAFF.

Note on this clone: The observed sequence ends 3 residues before the CDR3 terminus, with the missing tail filled in from the germline J gene. This chain uses TRBV7-2 with TRBJ2-1, with a tentative D call TRBD2 (6 bases). V was pared by 7 bases and J by 9 bases, with 16 bases between. This CDR3 contains 13 residues. Germline CDR1 and CDR2: SGHTA and FQGNSA. This CDR3 reads CASKTRGRGEQFF. CDR3 DNA (partial): TGTGCCAGCAAAACCCGGGGGAGAGGTGAG.

With respect to this clone: With the read ending 3 residues before the CDR3 end, the germline J gene is used to fill in that end. The rearrangement uses TRBV6-1 and TRBJ2-3, with 12 bases aligning to TRBD2. The CDR3 runs to 16 residues. Germline trimming cut 1 base from V and 8 bases from J; bases unmatched to any gene: 7. Germline-derived CDR1 and CDR2 are MNHNS and SASEGT. CDR3 loop: CASSEGLAGDRVTQYF. CDR3 bases read: TGTGCCAGCAGTGAAGGACTAGCGGGGGATCGGGTTACG.

With respect to this clone: The observed sequence ends 3 residues before the CDR3 terminus, with the missing tail filled in from the germline J gene. This chain links TRBV20-1 with TRBJ2-3; D call uncertain. The CDR3 is 13 residues long. Trimming shortened V by 6 bases and J by 2 bases, and 12 bases separated the two germline ends. Germline V gene sequence: CDR1 DFQATT, CDR2 SNEGSKA (reference sequence). The sequenced CDR3 bases are TGCAGTGCACCTACCAGCGACACAGATACG. Translated: CSAPTSDTDT. The full CDR3 reads CSAPTSDTDTQYF.

In regard to this clone: The CDR3 end falls 3 residues outside the read, so it is completed with the germline J gene. The V and J genes are TRBV19 and TRBJ2-3, with TRBD2 matching over 10 bases. Trimming took 7 bases from V and 1 from J; bases not matched to a gene: 2. The CDR3 runs to 14 residues. The V gene's germline CDR1 is LNHDA and CDR2 SQIVND (reference sequence). The CDR3 spells CASTLAGGTDTQYF. CDR3 bases read: TGTGCCAGTACCCTAGCGGGGGGCACAGATACG.

With respect to this clone: The CDR3 end lies 3 residues beyond the end of the read and is filled in from the germline J gene. The V call is TRBV20-1, the J call TRBJ2-3; 10 bases line up with TRBD2. This CDR3 is 17 amino acids long. Germline V gene data show CDR1 as DFQATT and CDR2 as SNEGSKA (reference sequence). The trim removed 6 bases at V and 4 bases at J, leaving 16 bases unmatched. The CDR3 region is CSARKLSGGARPDTQYF. The sequenced CDR3 bases are TGCAGTGCCCGGAAGCTCAGCGGGGGGGCTCGCCCAGATACG.

Comments on this clone: The observed sequence ends 3 residues before the CDR3 terminus, with the missing tail filled in from the germline J gene. This chain links TRBV5-4 with TRBJ2-5; 8 positions match TRBD2. Germline V gene data show CDR1 as SGHNT and CDR2 as YYREEE (reference sequence). With V trimmed by 2 bases and J by 0 bases, 0 bases remained unmatched. The CDR3 has 14 amino acids. CDR3 residues: CASSFGGDQETQYF. The sequenced CDR3 bases are TGTGCCAGCAGCTTCGGGGGGGACCAAGAGACC.

With regard to this clone: The read terminates 3 residues before the CDR3 end, so the remaining end is supplied by the germline J gene. The chain has TRBV28 and TRBJ2-3; 7 bases fit TRBD1. V dropped 8 bases and J dropped 3; count of bases not matched to a gene: 8. The CDR3 is made up of 14 amino acids. CDR1 is MDHEN and CDR2 is SYDVKM in the germline V gene. The sequenced part of the CDR3 DNA is TGTGCCAGCCGACAGGGCAAGTCGACAGATACG. Protein product: CASRQGKSTDT. The entire CDR3 protein reads CASRQGKSTDTQYF.

To note about this clone: The read comes to an end 3 residues before the CDR3 does, leaving the germline J gene to fill in the end. The chain has TRBV28 and TRBJ1-2; 8 bases are shared with TRBD1. The germline V gene has CDR1 MDHEN and CDR2 SYDVKM. Trimming cost V 4 bases and J 7 bases; bases outside gene matches: 11. This CDR3 has 15 amino acids. The sequenced CDR3 bases are TGTGCCAGCAGTTCCCCCGCAGGGGGCGCGAGTGGC. Translating gives CASSSPAGGASG. Given in full, the CDR3 is CASSSPAGGASGYTF.